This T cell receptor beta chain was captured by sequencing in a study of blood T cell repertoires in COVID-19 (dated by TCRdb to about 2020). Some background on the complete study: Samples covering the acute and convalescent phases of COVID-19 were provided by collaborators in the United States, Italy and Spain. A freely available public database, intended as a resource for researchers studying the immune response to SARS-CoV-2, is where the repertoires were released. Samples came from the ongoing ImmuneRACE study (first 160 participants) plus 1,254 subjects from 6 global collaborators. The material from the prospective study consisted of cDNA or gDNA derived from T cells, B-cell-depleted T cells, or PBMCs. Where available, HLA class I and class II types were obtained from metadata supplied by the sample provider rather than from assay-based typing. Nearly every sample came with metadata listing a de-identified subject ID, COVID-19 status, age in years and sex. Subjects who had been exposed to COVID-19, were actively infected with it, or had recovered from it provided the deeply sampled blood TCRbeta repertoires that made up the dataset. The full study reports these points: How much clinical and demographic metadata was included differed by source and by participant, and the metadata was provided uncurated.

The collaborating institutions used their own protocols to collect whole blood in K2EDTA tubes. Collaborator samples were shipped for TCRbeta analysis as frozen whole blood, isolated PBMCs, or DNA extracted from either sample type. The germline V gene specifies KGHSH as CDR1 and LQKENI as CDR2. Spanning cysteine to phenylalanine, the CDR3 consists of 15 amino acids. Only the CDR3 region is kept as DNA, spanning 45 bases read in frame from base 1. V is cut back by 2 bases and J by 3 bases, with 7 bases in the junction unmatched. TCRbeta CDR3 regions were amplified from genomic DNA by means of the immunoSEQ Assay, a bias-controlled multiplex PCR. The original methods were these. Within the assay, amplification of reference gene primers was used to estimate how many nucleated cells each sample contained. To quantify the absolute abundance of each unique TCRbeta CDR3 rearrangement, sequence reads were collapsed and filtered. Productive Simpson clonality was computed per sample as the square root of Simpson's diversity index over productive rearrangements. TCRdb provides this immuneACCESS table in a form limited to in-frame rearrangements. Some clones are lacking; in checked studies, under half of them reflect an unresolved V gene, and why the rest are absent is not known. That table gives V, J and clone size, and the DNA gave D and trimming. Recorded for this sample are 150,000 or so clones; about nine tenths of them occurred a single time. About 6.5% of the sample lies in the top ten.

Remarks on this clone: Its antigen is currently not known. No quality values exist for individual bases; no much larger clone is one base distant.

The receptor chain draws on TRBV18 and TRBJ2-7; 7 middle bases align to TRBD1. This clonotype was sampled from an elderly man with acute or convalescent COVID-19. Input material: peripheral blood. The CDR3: CASSPNNRGGYEQYF. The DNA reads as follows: TGTGCCAGCTCACCAAATAACAGGGGCGGCTACGAGCAGTACTTC. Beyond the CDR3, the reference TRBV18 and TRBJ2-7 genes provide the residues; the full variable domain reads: NAGVMQNPRHLVRRRGQEARLRCSPMKGHSHVYWYRQLPEEGLKFMVYLQKENIIDESGMPKERFSAEFPKEGPSILRIQQVVRGDSAAYFCASSPNNRGGYEQYFGPGTRLTVT.